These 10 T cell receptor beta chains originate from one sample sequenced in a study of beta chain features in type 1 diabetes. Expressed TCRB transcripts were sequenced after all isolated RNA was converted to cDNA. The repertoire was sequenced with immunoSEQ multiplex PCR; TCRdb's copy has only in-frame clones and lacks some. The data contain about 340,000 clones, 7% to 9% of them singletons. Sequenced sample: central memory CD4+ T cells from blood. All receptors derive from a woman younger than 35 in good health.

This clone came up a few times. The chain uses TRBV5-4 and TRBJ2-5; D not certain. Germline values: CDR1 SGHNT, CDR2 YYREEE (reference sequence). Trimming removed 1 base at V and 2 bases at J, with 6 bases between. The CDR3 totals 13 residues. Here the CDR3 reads CASSLMGQETQYF. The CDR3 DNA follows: TGTGCCAGCAGCTTGATGGGGCAAGAGACCCAGTACTTC.

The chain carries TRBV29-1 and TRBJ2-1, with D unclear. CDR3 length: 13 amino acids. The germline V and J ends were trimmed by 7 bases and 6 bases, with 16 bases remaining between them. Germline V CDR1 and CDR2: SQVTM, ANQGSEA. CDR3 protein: CSGGNTRFNEQFF. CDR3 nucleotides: TGCAGCGGTGGAAATACAAGGTTCAATGAGCAGTTCTTC.

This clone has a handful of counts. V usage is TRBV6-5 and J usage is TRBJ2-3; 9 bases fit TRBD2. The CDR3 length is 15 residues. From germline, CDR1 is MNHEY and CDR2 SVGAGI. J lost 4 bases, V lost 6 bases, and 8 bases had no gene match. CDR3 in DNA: TGTGCCAGCAGCCGTAGCGGGGGATTCGCAGATACGCAGTATTTT. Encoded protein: CASSRSGGFADTQYF.

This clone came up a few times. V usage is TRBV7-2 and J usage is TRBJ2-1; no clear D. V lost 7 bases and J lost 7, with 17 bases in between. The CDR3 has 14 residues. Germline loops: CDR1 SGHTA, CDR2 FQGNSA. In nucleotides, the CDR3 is TGTGCCAGCACCCTAGACTTCTACGCGAATGAGCAGTTCTTC. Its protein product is CASTLDFYANEQFF.

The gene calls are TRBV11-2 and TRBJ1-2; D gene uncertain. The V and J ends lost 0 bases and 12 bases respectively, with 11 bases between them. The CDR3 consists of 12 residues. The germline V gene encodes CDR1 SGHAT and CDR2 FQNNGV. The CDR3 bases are TGTGCCAGCAGCTTAGATCGAGGGCCCAACACCTTC. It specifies CASSLDRGPNTF. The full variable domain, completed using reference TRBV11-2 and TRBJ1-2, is EAGVAQSPRYKIIEKRQSVAFWCNPISGHATLYWYQQILGQGPKLLIQFQNNGVVDDSQLPKDRFSAERLKGVDSTLKIQPAKLEDSAVYLCASSLDRGPNTFGSGTRLTVV.

CDR3 DNA sequence: TGTGCCAGCAGCCAAGAACGAACTGGGACAGCCCGATACGAGCAGTACTTC. This codes for CASSQERTGTARYEQYF. This rearrangement joins TRBV4-2 to TRBJ2-7; 7 bases fit TRBD1. Per the germline V gene, CDR1 is LGHNA and CDR2 is YNFKEQ. This CDR3 comprises 17 residues. With V trimmed by 0 bases and J by 4 bases, 12 bases remained unmatched.

CDR3 in amino acids: CASSRGSPPRNEQFF. The DNA of the CDR3 is TGTGCCAGCAGCCGAGGTTCGCCCCCCCGCAATGAGCAGTTCTTC. The V gene is TRBV7-2, the J gene TRBJ2-1; D uncertain. V shed 5 bases and J shed 6 bases, with 17 bases lying between them. The CDR3 sequence is 15 residues long. Germline V gene data show CDR1 as SGHTA and CDR2 as FQGNSA.

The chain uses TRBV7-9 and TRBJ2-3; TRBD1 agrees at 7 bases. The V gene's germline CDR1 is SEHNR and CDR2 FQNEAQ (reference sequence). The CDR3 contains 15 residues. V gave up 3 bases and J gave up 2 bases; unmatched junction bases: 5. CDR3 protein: CASSFDRVDTDTQYF. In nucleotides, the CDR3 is TGTGCCAGCAGCTTCGACAGGGTGGACACAGATACGCAGTATTTT.

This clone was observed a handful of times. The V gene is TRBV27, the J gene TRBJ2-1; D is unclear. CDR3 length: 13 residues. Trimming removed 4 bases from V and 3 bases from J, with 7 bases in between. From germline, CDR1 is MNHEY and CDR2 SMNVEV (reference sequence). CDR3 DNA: TGTGCCAGCAGTTACAGTCGCTACAATGAGCAGTTCTTC. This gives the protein CASSYSRYNEQFF.

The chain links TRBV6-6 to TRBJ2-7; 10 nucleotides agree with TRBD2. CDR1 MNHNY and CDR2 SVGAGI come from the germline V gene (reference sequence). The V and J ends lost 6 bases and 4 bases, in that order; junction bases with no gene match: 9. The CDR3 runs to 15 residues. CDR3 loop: CASRGRTSGPYEQYF. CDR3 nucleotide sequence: TGTGCCAGCAGAGGACGGACTAGCGGCCCGTACGAGCAGTACTTC.